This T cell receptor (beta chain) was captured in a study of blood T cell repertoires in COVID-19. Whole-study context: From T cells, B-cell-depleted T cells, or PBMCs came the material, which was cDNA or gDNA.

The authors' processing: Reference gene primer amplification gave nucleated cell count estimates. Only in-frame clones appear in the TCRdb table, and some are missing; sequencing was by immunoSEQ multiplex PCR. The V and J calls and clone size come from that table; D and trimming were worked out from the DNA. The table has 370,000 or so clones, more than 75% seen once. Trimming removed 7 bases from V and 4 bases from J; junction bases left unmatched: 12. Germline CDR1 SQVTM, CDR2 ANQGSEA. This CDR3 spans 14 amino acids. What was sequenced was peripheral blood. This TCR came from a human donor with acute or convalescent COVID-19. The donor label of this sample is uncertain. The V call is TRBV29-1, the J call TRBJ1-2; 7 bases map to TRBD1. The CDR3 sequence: CSAAGTELIYGYTF. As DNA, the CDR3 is TGCAGCGCTGCCGGGACAGAGCTCATCTATGGCTACACCTTC.